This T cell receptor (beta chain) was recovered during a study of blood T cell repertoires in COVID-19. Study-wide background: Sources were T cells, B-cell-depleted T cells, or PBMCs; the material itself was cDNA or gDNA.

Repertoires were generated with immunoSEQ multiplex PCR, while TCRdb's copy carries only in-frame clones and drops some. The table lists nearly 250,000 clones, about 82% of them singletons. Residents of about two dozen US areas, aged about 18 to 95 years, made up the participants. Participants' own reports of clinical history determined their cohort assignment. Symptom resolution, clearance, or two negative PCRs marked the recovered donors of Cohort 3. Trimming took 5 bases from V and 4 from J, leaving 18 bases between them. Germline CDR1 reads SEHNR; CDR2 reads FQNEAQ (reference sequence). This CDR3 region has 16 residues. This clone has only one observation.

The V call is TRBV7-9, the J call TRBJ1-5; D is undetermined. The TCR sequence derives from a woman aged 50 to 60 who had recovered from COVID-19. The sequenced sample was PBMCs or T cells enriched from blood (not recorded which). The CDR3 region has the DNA TGTGCCAGCAGCCGGGCCGGGATCGCCCCTAATCAGCCCCAGCATTTT. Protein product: CASSRAGIAPNQPQHF.